This T cell receptor beta chain was identified during a study of type 1 regulatory T cells. The V gene's germline CDR1 is SGHDN and CDR2 FVKESK. The CDR3 covers 14 residues. This clonotype is labeled as medium-sized. One junction end disagrees with the germline gene, perhaps due to a read error. One entry per CDR3 protein, called by TCRdb with MiXCR from the reads. The repertoire consists of 15,000 to 20,000 distinct CDR3 sequences, with roughly a tenth occurring once and the leading ten covering approximately 3%. The sequenced material came from CD4+ T cells, either the whole sample or a sorted fraction (not recorded which). This sequence was found in a human donor in good health. The rearrangement uses TRBV14 and TRBJ2-1; unclear D gene. CDR3 bases: TGTGCCAGCAGTCAAGCGCTAGAAAGCAATGAGCAGTTCTTC. Protein sequence: CASSQALESNEQFF.